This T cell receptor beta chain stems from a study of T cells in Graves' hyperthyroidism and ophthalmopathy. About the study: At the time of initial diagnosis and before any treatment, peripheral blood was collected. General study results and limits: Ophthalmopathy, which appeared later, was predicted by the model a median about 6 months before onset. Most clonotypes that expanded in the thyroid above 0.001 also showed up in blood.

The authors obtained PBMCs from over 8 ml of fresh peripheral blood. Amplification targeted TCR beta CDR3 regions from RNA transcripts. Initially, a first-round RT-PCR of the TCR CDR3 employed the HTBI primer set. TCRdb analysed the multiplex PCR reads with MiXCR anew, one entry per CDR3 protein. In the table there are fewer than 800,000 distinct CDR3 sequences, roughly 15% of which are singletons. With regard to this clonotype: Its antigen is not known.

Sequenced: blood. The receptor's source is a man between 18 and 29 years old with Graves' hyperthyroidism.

In nucleotides, the CDR3 is TGCAGTGCTAGAGACCCCCGGGGGGGGGAGCAGTACTTC. The encoded protein is CSARDPRGGEQYF. This rearrangement joins TRBV20-1 to TRBJ2-7; 8 bases match TRBD2. The V gene's germline CDR1 is DFQATT and CDR2 SNEGSKA (reference sequence). V lost 0 bases, J lost 7 bases, and 5 bases stayed unmatched. CDR3 length: 13 residues.